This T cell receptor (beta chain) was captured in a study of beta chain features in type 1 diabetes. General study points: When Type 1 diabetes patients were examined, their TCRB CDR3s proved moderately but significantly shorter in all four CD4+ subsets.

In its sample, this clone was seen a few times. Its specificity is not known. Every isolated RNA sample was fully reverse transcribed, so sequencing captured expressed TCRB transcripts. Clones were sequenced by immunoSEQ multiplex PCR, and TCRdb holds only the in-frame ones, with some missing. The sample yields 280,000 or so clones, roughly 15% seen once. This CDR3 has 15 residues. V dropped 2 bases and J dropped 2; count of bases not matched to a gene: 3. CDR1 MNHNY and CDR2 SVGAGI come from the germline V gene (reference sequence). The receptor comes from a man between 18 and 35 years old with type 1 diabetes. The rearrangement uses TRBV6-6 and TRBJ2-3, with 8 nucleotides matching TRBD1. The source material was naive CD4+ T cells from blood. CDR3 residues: CASSYQTGDTDTQYF. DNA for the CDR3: TGTGCCAGCAGTTACCAGACAGGGGACACAGATACGCAGTATTTT.